These 3 T cell receptor beta chains share one sample of origin, sequenced in a study of yellow fever vaccine responses in identical twins. TCRdb analysed the RT-PCR reads with MiXCR anew, one entry per CDR3 protein. The sample consists of 25,000 or so distinct CDR3 sequences, 77% of them appearing once. The source was T cells from blood (PBMCs), unsorted or a sorted subset (not recorded which), collected before or after yellow fever vaccination (not recorded which). These receptors all come from a young woman who received the yellow fever vaccine.

This clonotype was seen only a few times. The chain couples TRBV20-1 to TRBJ1-2; 10 positions agree with TRBD1. The CDR3 contains 16 residues. Trimming cost V 2 bases and J 8 bases; bases outside gene matches: 14. Germline V gene sequence: CDR1 DFQATT, CDR2 SNEGSKA (reference sequence). CDR3 sequence (DNA): TGCAGTGCTAGACTCAATACACCGGGACAGGGGTTCGGCTACACCTTC. Translated, it gives CSARLNTPGQGFGYTF.

The V gene is TRBV10-1, the J gene TRBJ1-3; D remains unclear. The germline CDR1 and CDR2 sequences are WNHNN and SYGVQD (reference sequence). With 5 bases removed from V and 0 bases from J, the gap between germline ends came to 8 bases. The CDR3 runs 14 residues. DNA for the CDR3: TGCGCCAGCAGTCCCGAACCCTCTGGAAACACCATATATTTT. This sequence encodes CASSPEPSGNTIYF.

Only a few counts were recorded for this clonotype. The chain has TRBV29-1 and TRBJ1-1, with D maybe TRBD1 (6 bases). This CDR3 has 11 amino acids. V lost 8 bases to trimming and J lost 5 bases, with 12 bases between them. Germline lookup yields CDR1 SQVTM and CDR2 ANQGSEA. Here the CDR3 DNA reads TGCAGCACCGAGGGGGGGACTGAAGCTTTCTTT. This translates into CSTEGGTEAFF.